These 7 T cell receptor beta chains came from one sample sequenced in a study of post-analysis software for immune sequencing data. Carried by the TCR beta cDNA libraries were unique molecular identifiers. MiXCR, run by TCRdb on the PCR reads, gives a single entry per CDR3 protein. The repertoire includes fewer than 550,000 distinct CDR3 sequences, under 40% of them detected once, and less than 6% sits in the top ten. The antigens for these receptors are not known. Findings of the study overall: Patients used about five TRBV segments, including TRBV5-6, TRBV5-1 and TRBV20-1, more often than controls.

Sample: blood. The receptors derive from a girl aged 2 to 17 with multiple sclerosis.

The chain is built from TRBV10-3 and TRBJ1-1; D is possibly TRBD1 (6 bases). Per germline, CDR1 ENHRY and CDR2 SYGVKD. This CDR3 spans 13 amino acids. Deletions cut 9 bases from V and 1 base from J, with 12 bases between. This CDR3 is CAMSPDRNTEAFF. The CDR3 nucleotides read TGTGCCATGTCCCCGGACAGGAACACTGAAGCTTTCTTT.

On this clonotype itself: This may come from a read error, since a much larger clone is one base off. The chain uses TRBV10-3 and TRBJ2-1, with D possibly being TRBD1 or TRBD2 (5 bases each). The germline gives CDR1 ENHRY, CDR2 SYGVKD. The CDR3 is made up of 12 amino acids. The CDR3 DNA reads TGTGCCACCAGGGACCCAGACAATGGGCAGTTCTTC. Translation: CATRDPDNGQFF.

This clonotype was detected a few times. This chain connects TRBV24-1 to TRBJ2-1; 9 bases agree with TRBD1. The CDR3 is 16 amino acids. The J segment lost 7 bases and the V segment lost 8 bases, leaving 14 bases of the junction unmatched. Germline CDR1 is KGHDR and CDR2 is SFDVKD. CDR3 region: CATTTTPGQGGNEQFF. The CDR3 DNA sequence: TGTGCCACCACAACCACACCGGGACAGGGAGGTAATGAGCAGTTCTTC.

A remark on this clonotype: The germline gene is not matched at one end of the junction; a read error may be the cause. The chain joins TRBV7-8 to TRBJ2-7, with D possibly being TRBD1 (6 bases). Per germline, CDR1 SGHVS and CDR2 FQNEAQ. The CDR3 consists of 15 residues. DNA for the CDR3: TGTGCCAGCAGCTTAGACAGGGCGATCTCCTACGAGCGGTACTTC. Encoded protein: CASSLDRAISYERYF.

There are a few counts of this clonotype. V gene TRBV4-2 combines with J gene TRBJ1-2; 9 nucleotides line up with TRBD1. V gave up 2 bases and J gave up 7 bases; unmatched junction bases: 5. This CDR3 contains 14 residues. CDR1 and CDR2 (germline): LGHNA, YNFKEQ. The CDR3 DNA follows: TGTGCCAGCAGCCAAACAGGGGGCTGGAGTGGCTACACCTTC. The encoded protein is CASSQTGGWSGYTF.

This clonotype was picked up many times. V usage is TRBV7-2 and J usage is TRBJ2-1, with TRBD2 identical over 11 bases. V lost 3 bases to trimming and J lost 0 bases; unmatched junction nucleotides: 10. Germline V gene data show CDR1 as SGHTA and CDR2 as FQGNSA. The CDR3 extends over 19 amino acids. The CDR3: CASSFPTSGSTSSYNEQFF. DNA of the CDR3: TGTGCCAGCAGCTTCCCCACTAGCGGGAGTACCAGCTCCTACAATGAGCAGTTCTTC.

The chain links TRBV4-1 to TRBJ1-2; D is undetermined. V was shortened by 1 base and J by 8 bases, with 11 bases between the two germline ends. Germline V lookup: CDR1 MGHRA, CDR2 YSYEKL. The CDR3 covers 13 residues. DNA of the CDR3: TGCGCCAGCAGCCAAGGGGCCGATGGGGGCTACACCTTC. It yields the protein CASSQGADGGYTF.